One and the same sample provided the 3 T cell receptor beta chains below, sequenced in a study of a mutant IDH1 vaccine in newly diagnosed glioma. Their antigens are not known. As for time point: week 23, last vaccination. All doses held 300 ug of mutant IDH1 20-mer peptide, with topical imiquimod. Clones were read by immunoSEQ multiplex PCR, and TCRdb kept only the in-frame ones, dropping some. The data hold around 40,000 clones, with about 79% observed a single time. The sample in question was PBMCs, obtained from a glioma patient whose treatment included an IDH1 peptide vaccine. Receptors were obtained from a middle-aged woman with glioma. Some clones in this sample may be carry-over from other donors' samples.

The chain combines TRBV10-3 with TRBJ2-7; no clear D gene. Germline assignment: CDR1 ENHRY and CDR2 SYGVKD. This CDR3 is 14 amino acids long. V was pared by 3 bases and J by 0 bases, with 9 bases between. DNA for the CDR3: TGTGCCATCAGTGACTCCCGGAGCTCCTACGAGCAGTACTTC. It specifies CAISDSRSSYEQYF.

CDR3 protein: CASSQDLAESYEQYF. The CDR3 bases are TGTGCCAGCAGCCAAGATTTGGCGGAGTCCTACGAGCAGTACTTC. The rearrangement uses TRBV4-2 and TRBJ2-7, with no clear D. Trimming removed 0 bases from V and 1 base from J, with 10 bases in between. Looked up from germline, CDR1 is LGHNA and CDR2 is YNFKEQ. The CDR3 totals 15 residues.

This rearrangement joins TRBV4-2 to TRBJ2-1; unclear D gene. This CDR3 region has 13 residues. Trimming removed 0 bases from V and 7 bases from J, with 7 bases in between. Germline V gene sequence: CDR1 LGHNA, CDR2 YNFKEQ. The CDR3 sequence: CASSQEGANEQFF. The CDR3 region has the DNA TGTGCCAGCAGCCAAGAAGGAGCGAATGAGCAGTTCTTC.